Listed below are T cell receptor beta chains from one sample, sequenced in a study of T-cell memory formation after mild COVID-19. TCRdb itself ran the 5' RACE reads through MiXCR, one entry per CDR3 protein. The sample contains about 170,000 distinct CDR3 sequences, 10% to 15% of which appear only once. The sample consisted of PBMCs or a T cell subset sorted from them (not recorded which). These receptors all stem from a man in his late teens or twenties who had mild COVID-19 (a few samples of this study predate the infection). Cell type and time point are not known. The CDR3 runs from the conserved cysteine through the conserved F or W. A D gene is named only where the DNA matches it firmly. A row's size may be missing; if present it is once, few, many or a size class.

CDR3	DNA	V	D	size	J
CASSPAMRQGARGYTF	TGTGCCAGCAGCCCCGCAATGAGACAGGGGGCCCGTGGCTACACCTTC	TRBV28	TRBD1	.	TRBJ1-2
CASSQERWAEAFF	TGCGCCAGCAGCCAAGAACGGTGGGCTGAAGCTTTCTTT	TRBV4-3	.	few	TRBJ1-1
CASSSRGRTGANVLTF	TGTGCCAGCAGCTCCCGTGGGCGAACTGGGGCCAACGTCCTGACTTTC	TRBV7-8	.	few	TRBJ2-6
CATSRDEETQYF	TGTGCCACCAGCAGAGATGAAGAGACCCAGTACTTC	TRBV15	.	.	TRBJ2-5
CASSRRLAGGNEQFF	TGTGCCAGCAGTAGAAGACTAGCGGGCGGGAATGAGCAGTTCTTC	TRBV9	TRBD2	.	TRBJ2-1
CASSYSANARELFF	TGTGCCAGCAGTTACTCGGCCAACGCCCGGGAGCTGTTTTTT	TRBV6-6	.	.	TRBJ2-2
CASSRGRGYGYTF	TGTGCCAGCAGCAGGGGGCGGGGCTATGGCTACACCTTC	TRBV12-3/TRBV12-4	TRBD1	.	TRBJ1-2
CASSRRFELETLRYEQYF	TGCGCCAGCAGTCGGAGGTTCGAGCTTGAGACTCTCCGCTACGAGCAGTACTTC	TRBV23-1	.	few	TRBJ2-7
CASSRQGGVINEQFF	TGTGCCAGCAGTCGACAGGGCGGTGTTATCAATGAGCAGTTCTTC	TRBV6-5	TRBD1	few	TRBJ2-1
CASSLRPGANVLTF	TGTGCCAGCAGTTTACGGCCTGGGGCCAACGTCCTGACTTTC	TRBV12-3/TRBV12-4	.	many	TRBJ2-6
CASSLDPSSGNEQFF	TGCGCCAGCAGCCTGGACCCTTCGTCAGGAAATGAGCAGTTCTTC	TRBV5-1	.	many	TRBJ2-1
CASSWQAGGPDTQYF	TGCGCCAGCAGCTGGCAAGCGGGGGGCCCAGATACGCAGTATTTT	TRBV5-1	TRBD2	.	TRBJ2-3
CASSPKMGTGGDTQYF	TGTGCCAGCAGCCCAAAAATGGGGACGGGTGGAGATACGCAGTATTTT	TRBV7-2	.	.	TRBJ2-3
CASSAPGQGNTEAFF	TGTGCCAGCAGCGCCCCGGGACAGGGGAACACTGAAGCTTTCTTT	TRBV9	TRBD1	many	TRBJ1-1
CASSLAVIGEETQYF	TGCGCCAGCAGTTTAGCGGTAATCGGGGAAGAGACCCAGTACTTC	TRBV5-1	.	.	TRBJ2-5
CASSPISGDTEAFF	TGTGCCAGCTCACCCATATCAGGGGACACTGAAGCTTTCTTT	TRBV18	.	.	TRBJ1-1
CASSYRTGFSGEQFF	TGTGCCAGCAGCTACCGTACAGGGTTTAGTGGTGAGCAGTTCTTC	TRBV6-6	.	few	TRBJ2-1
CASSYQEGTRANYGYTF	TGTGCCAGCAGTTACCAGGAGGGGACGCGAGCTAACTATGGCTACACCTTC	TRBV6-5	.	few	TRBJ1-2
CASSNRTGASPLHF	TGCGCCAGCAGCAACCGGACAGGGGCATCACCCCTCCACTTT	TRBV5-1	TRBD1	.	TRBJ1-6
CASSFPTQGQGTDTQYF	TGTGCCAGCAGTTTTCCAACCCAGGGACAGGGGACAGATACGCAGTATTTT	TRBV7-2	TRBD1	few	TRBJ2-3
CASGRDSTGGNEQFF	TGCGCCAGCGGGAGAGACTCCACCGGGGGCAATGAGCAGTTCTTC	TRBV5-1	.	.	TRBJ2-1
CASSDIQGYGYTF	TGTGCCAGCAGCGATATTCAGGGCTATGGCTACACCTTC	TRBV7-2	.	few	TRBJ1-2
CATSDGDRTDTQYF	TGTGCCACCAGTGATGGGGACCGTACAGATACGCAGTATTTT	TRBV24-1	.	many	TRBJ2-3
CASRQGKSYEQYF	TGCGCCAGCAGGCAAGGGAAATCCTACGAGCAGTACTTC	TRBV10-2	.	.	TRBJ2-7
CASSPVTDYEQYF	TGTGCCAGCTCACCAGTTACTGACTACGAGCAGTACTTC	TRBV18	.	few	TRBJ2-7
CASSYTGVDGYTF	TGTGCCAGCAGCTATACAGGGGTAGATGGCTACACCTTC	TRBV7-2	TRBD1	.	TRBJ1-2
CASSTGGSRNQPQHF	TGTGCCAGCAGTACAGGGGGCTCGCGCAATCAGCCCCAGCATTTT	TRBV2	TRBD1	once	TRBJ1-5
CSVEDPHPSTGLPYEQYF	TGCAGCGTTGAAGATCCCCACCCCTCGACAGGGCTCCCCTACGAGCAGTACTTC	TRBV29-1	TRBD1	once	TRBJ2-7
CASSLVRGLGTDTQYF	TGCGCCAGCAGCTTGGTCAGGGGCTTGGGCACAGATACGCAGTATTTT	TRBV5-1	.	.	TRBJ2-3
CASSAGQGAYNEQFF	TGCGCCAGCAGCGCGGGACAGGGGGCATACAATGAGCAGTTCTTC	TRBV5-1	TRBD1	few	TRBJ2-1
CASSSGQGIQPQHF	TGTGCCAGCAGCTCTGGACAGGGGATTCAGCCCCAGCATTTT	TRBV5-6	TRBD1	.	TRBJ1-5
CASSLLSRSEVETQYF	TGTGCCAGCAGCTTGTTATCGCGGTCGGAGGTAGAGACCCAGTACTTC	TRBV11-2	.	.	TRBJ2-5
CASSASRGLAFF	TGTGCCAGCAGCGCGTCCAGGGGGCTGGCTTTCTTT	TRBV7-8	TRBD1	.	TRBJ1-1
CASGQGDSPLHF	TGTGCCAGCGGACAGGGGGATTCACCCCTCCACTTT	TRBV28	TRBD1	few	TRBJ1-6
CASSQEGQGVLSGNTIYF	TGCGCCAGCAGCCAAGAGGGACAGGGGGTTCTTTCTGGAAACACCATATATTTT	TRBV4-3	TRBD1	.	TRBJ1-3
CASSVGEIRQTEAFF	TGCGCCAGCAGCGTCGGGGAGATAAGGCAAACTGAAGCTTTCTTT	TRBV5-1	.	.	TRBJ1-1
CASSQGGGGYGYTF	TGCGCCAGCAGCCAAGGAGGCGGTGGCTATGGCTACACCTTC	TRBV4-3	.	few	TRBJ1-2
CATRRGNQPQHF	TGTGCCACCAGGCGGGGGAATCAGCCCCAGCATTTT	TRBV24-1	.	few	TRBJ1-5
CAWSDLAALQYF	TGTGCCTGGAGTGATTTGGCAGCGTTACAGTATTTT	TRBV30	.	few	TRBJ2-3
CSVDLRGLEGTQYF	TGCAGCGTTGACCTAAGAGGACTCGAGGGGACCCAGTACTTC	TRBV29-1	.	few	TRBJ2-5
CASSQGLLKYF	TGCGCCAGCAGCCAAGGGCTGTTGAAGTACTTC	TRBV4-1	.	.	TRBJ2-7
CSAGTGDSSEKLFF	TGCAGTGCTGGGACAGGGGATAGTAGCGAAAAACTGTTTTTT	TRBV20-1	TRBD1	.	TRBJ1-4
CSVDGGSNTDTQYF	TGCAGCGTTGATGGGGGGAGTAACACAGATACGCAGTATTTT	TRBV29-1	.	.	TRBJ2-3
CASSQATGWNEQFF	TGTGCCAGCAGCCAAGCGACAGGGTGGAATGAGCAGTTCTTC	TRBV14	TRBD1	few	TRBJ2-1